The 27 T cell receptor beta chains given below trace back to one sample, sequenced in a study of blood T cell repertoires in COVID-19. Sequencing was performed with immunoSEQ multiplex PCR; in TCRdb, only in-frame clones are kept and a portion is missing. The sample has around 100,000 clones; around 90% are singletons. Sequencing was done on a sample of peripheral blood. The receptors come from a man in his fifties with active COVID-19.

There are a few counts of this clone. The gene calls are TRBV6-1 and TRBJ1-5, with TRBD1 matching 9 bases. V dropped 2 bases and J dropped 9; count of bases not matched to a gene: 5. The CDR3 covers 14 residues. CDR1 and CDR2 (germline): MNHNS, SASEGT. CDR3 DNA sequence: TGTGCCAGCAGTGAAAACAGGGGGCAACGGCCCCAGCATTTT. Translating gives CASSENRGQRPQHF.

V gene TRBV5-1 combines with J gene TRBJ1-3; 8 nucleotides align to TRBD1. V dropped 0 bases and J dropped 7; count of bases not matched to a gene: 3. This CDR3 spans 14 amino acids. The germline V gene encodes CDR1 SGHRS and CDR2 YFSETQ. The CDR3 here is CASSLAGQGNTIYF. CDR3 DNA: TGCGCCAGCAGCTTGGCCGGACAGGGCAACACCATATATTTT. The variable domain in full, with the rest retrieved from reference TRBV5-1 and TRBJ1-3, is KAGVTQTPRYLIKTRGQQVTLSCSPISGHRSVSWYQQTPGQGLQFLFEYFSETQRNKGNFPGRFSGRQFSNSRSEMNVSTLELGDSALYLCASSLAGQGNTIYFGEGSWLTVV.

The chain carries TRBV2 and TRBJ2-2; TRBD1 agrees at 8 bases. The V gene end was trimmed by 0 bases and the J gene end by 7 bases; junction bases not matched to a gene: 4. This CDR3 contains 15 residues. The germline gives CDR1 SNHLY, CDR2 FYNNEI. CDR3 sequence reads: CASSEARTGNGELFF. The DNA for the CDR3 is TGTGCCAGCAGTGAAGCGAGGACAGGGAACGGGGAGCTGTTTTTT.

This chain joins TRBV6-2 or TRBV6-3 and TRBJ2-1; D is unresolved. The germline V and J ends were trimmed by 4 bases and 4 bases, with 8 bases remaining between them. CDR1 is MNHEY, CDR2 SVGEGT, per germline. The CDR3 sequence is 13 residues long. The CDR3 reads CASSWYLYNEQFF. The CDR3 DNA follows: TGTGCCAGCAGTTGGTATCTATACAATGAGCAGTTCTTC.

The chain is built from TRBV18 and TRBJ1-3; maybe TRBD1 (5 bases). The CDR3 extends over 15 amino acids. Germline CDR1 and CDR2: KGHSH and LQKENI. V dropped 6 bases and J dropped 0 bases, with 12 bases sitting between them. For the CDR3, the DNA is TGTGCCAGCTCTCCTCAGGGAAACTCTGGAAACACCATATATTTT. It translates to CASSPQGNSGNTIYF.

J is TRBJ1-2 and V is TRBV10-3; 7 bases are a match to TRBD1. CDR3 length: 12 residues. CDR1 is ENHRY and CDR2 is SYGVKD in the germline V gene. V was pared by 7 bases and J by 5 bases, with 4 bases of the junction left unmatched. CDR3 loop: CAITRDRYGYTF. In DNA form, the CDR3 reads TGTGCCATCACCCGGGACAGATATGGCTACACCTTC.

The DNA of the CDR3 is TGCGCCAGCAGCCAAGATCCCCAAGGGGAACTCTATGGCTACACCTTC. This encodes CASSQDPQGELYGYTF. The chain employs TRBV4-3 and TRBJ1-2; possible D gene TRBD1, 5 bases. CDR3 length equals 16 residues. Germline V gene lookup returns CDR1 LGHNA and CDR2 YSLEER. With 0 bases removed from V and 4 bases from J, the gap between germline ends came to 15 bases.

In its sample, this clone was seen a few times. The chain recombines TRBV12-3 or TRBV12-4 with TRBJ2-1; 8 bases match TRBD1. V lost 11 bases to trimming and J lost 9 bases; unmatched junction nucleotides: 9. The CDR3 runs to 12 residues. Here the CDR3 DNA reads TGTGCCGCGGGACAGGAGGGCGGTGAGCAGTTCTTC. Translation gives CAAGQEGGEQFF.

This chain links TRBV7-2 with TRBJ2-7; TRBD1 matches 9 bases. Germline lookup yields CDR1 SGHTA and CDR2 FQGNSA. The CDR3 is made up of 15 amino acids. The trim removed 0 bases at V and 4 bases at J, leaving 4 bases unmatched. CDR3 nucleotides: TGTGCCAGCAGCTTAGCGGGACAGGGTTTGTACGAGCAGTACTTC. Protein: CASSLAGQGLYEQYF.

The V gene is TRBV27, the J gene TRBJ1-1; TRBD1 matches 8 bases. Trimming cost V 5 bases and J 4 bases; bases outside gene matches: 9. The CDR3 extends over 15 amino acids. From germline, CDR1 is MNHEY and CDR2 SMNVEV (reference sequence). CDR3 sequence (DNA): TGTGCCAGCAGTACCACCCCGCAGGGGGCCACTGAAGCTTTCTTT. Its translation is CASSTTPQGATEAFF.

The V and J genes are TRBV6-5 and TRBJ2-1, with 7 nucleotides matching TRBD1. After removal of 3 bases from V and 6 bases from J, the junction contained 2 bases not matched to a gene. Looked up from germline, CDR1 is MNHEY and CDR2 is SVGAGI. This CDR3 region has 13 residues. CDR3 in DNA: TGTGCCAGCAGTTATAGGGGGCGCAATGAGCAGTTCTTC. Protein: CASSYRGRNEQFF.

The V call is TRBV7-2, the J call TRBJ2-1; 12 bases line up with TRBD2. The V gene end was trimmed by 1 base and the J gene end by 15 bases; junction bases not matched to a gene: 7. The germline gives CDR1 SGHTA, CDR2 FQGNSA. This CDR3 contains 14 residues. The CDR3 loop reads CASSLDPSGGARFF. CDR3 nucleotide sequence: TGTGCCAGCAGCTTAGACCCTAGCGGGGGGGCGCGGTTCTTC.

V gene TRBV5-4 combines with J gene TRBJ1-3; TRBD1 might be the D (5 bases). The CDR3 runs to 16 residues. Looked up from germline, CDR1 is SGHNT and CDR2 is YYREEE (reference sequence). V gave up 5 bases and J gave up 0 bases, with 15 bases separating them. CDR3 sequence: CASSKAIDSSGNTIYF. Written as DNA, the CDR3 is TGTGCCAGCAGTAAAGCTATAGACAGCTCTGGAAACACCATATATTTT.

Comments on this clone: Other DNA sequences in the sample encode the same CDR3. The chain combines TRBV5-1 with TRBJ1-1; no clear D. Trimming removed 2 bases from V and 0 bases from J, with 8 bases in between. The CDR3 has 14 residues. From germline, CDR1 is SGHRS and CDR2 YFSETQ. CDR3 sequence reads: CASSLAQVNTEAFF. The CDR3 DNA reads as TGCGCCAGCAGCTTAGCCCAGGTGAACACTGAAGCTTTCTTT.

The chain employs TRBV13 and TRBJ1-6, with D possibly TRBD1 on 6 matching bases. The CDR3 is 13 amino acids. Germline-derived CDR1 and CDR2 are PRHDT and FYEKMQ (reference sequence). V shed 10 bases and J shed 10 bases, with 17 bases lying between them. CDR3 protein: CATTGTVGSPLHF. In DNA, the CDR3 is TGTGCCACCACAGGGACCGTCGGCTCACCCCTCCACTTT.

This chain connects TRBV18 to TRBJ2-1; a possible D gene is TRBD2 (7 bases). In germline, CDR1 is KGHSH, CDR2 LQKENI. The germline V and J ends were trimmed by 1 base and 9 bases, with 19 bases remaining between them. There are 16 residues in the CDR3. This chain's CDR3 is CASSPQGGASLSEQFF. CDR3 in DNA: TGTGCCAGCTCACCACAGGGGGGGGCCTCCCTCAGTGAGCAGTTCTTC.

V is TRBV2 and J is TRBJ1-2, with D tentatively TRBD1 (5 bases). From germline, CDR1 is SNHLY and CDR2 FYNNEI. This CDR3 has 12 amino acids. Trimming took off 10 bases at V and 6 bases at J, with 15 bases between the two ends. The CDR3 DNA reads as TGTGCCATACGGGACTCGATAGATGGCTACACCTTC. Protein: CAIRDSIDGYTF.

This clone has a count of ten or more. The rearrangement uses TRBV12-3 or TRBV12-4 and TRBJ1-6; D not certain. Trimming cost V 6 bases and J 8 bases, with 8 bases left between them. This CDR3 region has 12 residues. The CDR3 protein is CASSRLDSPLHF. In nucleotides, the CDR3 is TGTGCCAGCAGCAGACTGGATTCACCCCTCCACTTT.

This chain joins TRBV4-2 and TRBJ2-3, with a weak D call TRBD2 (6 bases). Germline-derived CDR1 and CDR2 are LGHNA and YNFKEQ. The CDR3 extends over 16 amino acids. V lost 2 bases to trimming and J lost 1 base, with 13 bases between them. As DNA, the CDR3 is TGTGCCAGCAGCCAACGACAGCCGGGGGGCACAGATACGCAGTATTTT. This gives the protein CASSQRQPGGTDTQYF.

CDR3 amino acids: CASSSDRAEKLFF. In DNA form, the CDR3 reads TGTGCCAGCAGCTCAGACAGGGCCGAAAAACTGTTTTTT. J is TRBJ1-4 and V is TRBV7-8, with 7 bases that match TRBD1. CDR3 size: 13 residues. The trim removed 4 bases at V and 8 bases at J, leaving 4 bases unmatched. Germline V gene lookup returns CDR1 SGHVS and CDR2 FQNEAQ. Looking up the rest from reference TRBV7-8 and TRBJ1-4 gives the full variable domain: GAGVSQSPRYKVAKRGQDVALRCDPISGHVSLFWYQQALGQGPEFLTYFQNEAQLDKSGLPSDRFFAERPEGSVSTLKIQRTQQEDSAVYLCASSSDRAEKLFFGSGTQLSVL.

CDR3 sequence: CASSLKSGGPDTQYF. The CDR3, as DNA: TGCGCCAGCAGCTTAAAGAGCGGAGGGCCAGATACGCAGTATTTT. J is TRBJ2-3 and V is TRBV5-1, with TRBD2 as a possible D gene (6 bases). Germline V gene data show CDR1 as SGHRS and CDR2 as YFSETQ. Trimming left V 2 bases short and J 4 bases short, with 14 bases between. This CDR3 has 15 amino acids.

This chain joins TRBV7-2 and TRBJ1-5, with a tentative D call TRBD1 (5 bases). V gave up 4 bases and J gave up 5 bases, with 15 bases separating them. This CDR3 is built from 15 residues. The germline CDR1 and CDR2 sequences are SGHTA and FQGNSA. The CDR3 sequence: CASSSQGLSDQPQHF. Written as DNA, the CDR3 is TGTGCCAGCAGCTCCCAGGGCCTCTCGGATCAGCCCCAGCATTTT.

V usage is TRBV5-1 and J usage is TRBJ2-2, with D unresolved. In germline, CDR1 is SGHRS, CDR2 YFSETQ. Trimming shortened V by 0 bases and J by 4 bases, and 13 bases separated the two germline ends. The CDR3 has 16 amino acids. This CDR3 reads CASSLADRLRTGELFF. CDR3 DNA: TGCGCCAGCAGCTTGGCCGATCGACTCCGCACCGGGGAGCTGTTTTTT.

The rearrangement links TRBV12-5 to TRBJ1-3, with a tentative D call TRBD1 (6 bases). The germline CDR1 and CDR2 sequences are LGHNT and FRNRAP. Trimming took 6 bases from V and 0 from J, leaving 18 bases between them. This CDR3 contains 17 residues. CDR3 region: CASGEFPGQISGNTIYF. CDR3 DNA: TGTGCTAGTGGGGAATTTCCGGGACAAATCTCTGGAAACACCATATATTTT. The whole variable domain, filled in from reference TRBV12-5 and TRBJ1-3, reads DARVTQTPRHKVTEMGQEVTMRCQPILGHNTVFWYRQTMMQGLELLAYFRNRAPLDDSGMPKDRFSAEMPDATLATLKIQPSEPRDSAVYFCASGEFPGQISGNTIYFGEGSWLTVV.

The chain's CDR3 is CASSLGGWGGNVTEAFF. In nucleotides, the CDR3 is TGTGCCAGCAGCTTAGGGGGCTGGGGGGGAAACGTCACTGAAGCTTTCTTT. The chain employs TRBV7-2 and TRBJ1-1; weak D call: TRBD1 (5 bases). Germline-derived CDR1 and CDR2 are SGHTA and FQGNSA. The CDR3 is 17 amino acids. Trimming took off 1 base at V and 4 bases at J, with 19 bases between the two ends.

CDR3 region: CASSWGGDTEAFF. The CDR3 nucleotides read TGTGCCAGCAGTTGGGGGGGGGACACTGAAGCTTTCTTT. The chain couples TRBV12-3 or TRBV12-4 to TRBJ1-1; D is perhaps TRBD1 (5 bases). The CDR3 sequence is 13 residues long. V shed 4 bases and J shed 3 bases, with 9 bases lying between them.

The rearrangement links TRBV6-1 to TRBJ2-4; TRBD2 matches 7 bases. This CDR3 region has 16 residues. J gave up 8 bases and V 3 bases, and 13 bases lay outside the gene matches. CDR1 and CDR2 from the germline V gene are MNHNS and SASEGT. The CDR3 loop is CASSEVSGGGTYIQYF. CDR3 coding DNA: TGTGCCAGCAGTGAGGTCTCGGGCGGGGGAACATACATTCAGTACTTC.